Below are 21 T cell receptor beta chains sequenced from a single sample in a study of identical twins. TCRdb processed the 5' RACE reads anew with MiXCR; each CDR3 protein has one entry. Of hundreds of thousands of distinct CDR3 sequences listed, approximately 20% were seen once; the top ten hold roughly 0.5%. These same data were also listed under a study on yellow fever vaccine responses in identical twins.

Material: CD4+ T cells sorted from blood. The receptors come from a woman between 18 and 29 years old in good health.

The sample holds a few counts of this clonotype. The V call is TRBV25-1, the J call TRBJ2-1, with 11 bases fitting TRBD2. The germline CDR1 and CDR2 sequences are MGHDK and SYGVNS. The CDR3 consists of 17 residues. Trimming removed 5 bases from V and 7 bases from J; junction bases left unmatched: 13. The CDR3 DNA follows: TGTGCCAGCAGTCAGACACTAGCGGGAGTTATCGGTAATGAGCAGTTCTTC. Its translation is CASSQTLAGVIGNEQFF. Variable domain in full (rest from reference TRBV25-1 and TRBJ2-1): EADIYQTPRYLVIGTGKKITLECSQTMGHDKMYWYQQDPGMELHLIHYSYGVNSTEKGDLSSESTVSRIRTEHFPLTLESARPSHTSQYLCASSQTLAGVIGNEQFFGPGTRLTVL.

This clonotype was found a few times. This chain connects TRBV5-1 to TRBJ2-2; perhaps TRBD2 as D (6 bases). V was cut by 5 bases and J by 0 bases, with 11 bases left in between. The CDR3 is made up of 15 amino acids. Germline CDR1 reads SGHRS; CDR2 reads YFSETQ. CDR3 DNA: TGCGCCAGCAGGCCGTTAGCGGCGAACACCGGGGAGCTGTTTTTT. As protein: CASRPLAANTGELFF.

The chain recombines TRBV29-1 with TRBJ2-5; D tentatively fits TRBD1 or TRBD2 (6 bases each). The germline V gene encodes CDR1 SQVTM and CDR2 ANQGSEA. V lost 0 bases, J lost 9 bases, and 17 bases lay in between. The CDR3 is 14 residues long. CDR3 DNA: TGCAGCGTTGAAGACCTCCTCCTTGGGGGGCCCCAGTACTTC. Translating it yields CSVEDLLLGGPQYF.

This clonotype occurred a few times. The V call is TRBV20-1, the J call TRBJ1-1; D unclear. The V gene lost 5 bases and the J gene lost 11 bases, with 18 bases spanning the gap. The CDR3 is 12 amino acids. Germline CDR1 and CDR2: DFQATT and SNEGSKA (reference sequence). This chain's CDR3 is CSAGEVASRAFF. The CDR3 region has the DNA TGCAGTGCTGGGGAGGTGGCCTCTAGGGCTTTCTTT.

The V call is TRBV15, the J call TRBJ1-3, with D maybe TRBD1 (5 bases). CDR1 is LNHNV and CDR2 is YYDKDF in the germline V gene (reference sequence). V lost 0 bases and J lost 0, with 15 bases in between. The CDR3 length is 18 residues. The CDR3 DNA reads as TGTGCCACCAGCAGAGATCTGGCAGGGCTCCTCTCTGGAAACACCATATATTTT. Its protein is CATSRDLAGLLSGNTIYF.

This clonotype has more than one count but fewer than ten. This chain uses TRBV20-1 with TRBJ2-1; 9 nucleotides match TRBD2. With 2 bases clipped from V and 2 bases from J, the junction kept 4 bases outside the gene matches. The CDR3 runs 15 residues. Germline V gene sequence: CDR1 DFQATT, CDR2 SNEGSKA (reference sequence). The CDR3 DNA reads TGCAGTGCTAGACTAGCGGGACTTACCTACAATGAGCAGTTCTTC. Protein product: CSARLAGLTYNEQFF.

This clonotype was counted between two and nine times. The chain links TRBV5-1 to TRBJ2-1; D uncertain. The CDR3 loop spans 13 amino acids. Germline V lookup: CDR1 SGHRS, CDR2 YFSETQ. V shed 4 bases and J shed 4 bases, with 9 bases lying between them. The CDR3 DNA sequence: TGCGCCAGCAGCGATCCAGGATACAATGAGCAGTTCTTC. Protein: CASSDPGYNEQFF.

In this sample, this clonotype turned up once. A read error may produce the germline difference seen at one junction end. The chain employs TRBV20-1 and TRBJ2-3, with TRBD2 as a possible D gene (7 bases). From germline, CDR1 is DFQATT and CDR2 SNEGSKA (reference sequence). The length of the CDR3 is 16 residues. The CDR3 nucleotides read TGCGGTGCTAGGGGGGGACACGGCGGAGATCCAGATACGCAGTATTTT. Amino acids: CGARGGHGGDPDTQYF.

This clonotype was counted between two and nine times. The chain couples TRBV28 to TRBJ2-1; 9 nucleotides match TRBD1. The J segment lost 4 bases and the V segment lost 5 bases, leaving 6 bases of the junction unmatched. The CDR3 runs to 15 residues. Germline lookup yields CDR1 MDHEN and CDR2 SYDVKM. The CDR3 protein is CASSGPGTGYNEQFF. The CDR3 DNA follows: TGTGCCAGCAGTGGGCCCGGGACAGGGTACAATGAGCAGTTCTTC.

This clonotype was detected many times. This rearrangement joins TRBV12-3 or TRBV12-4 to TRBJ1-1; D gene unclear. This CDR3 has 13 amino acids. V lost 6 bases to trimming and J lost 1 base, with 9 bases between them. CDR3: CASSSDANTEAFF. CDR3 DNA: TGTGCCAGCAGCTCGGACGCGAACACTGAAGCTTTCTTT.

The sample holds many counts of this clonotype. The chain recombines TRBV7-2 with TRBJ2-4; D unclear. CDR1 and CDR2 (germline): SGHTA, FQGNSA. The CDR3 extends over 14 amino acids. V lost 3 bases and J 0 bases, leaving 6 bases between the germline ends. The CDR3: CASSFSRAKNIQYF. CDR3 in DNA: TGTGCCAGCAGCTTCTCCAGAGCCAAAAACATTCAGTACTTC.

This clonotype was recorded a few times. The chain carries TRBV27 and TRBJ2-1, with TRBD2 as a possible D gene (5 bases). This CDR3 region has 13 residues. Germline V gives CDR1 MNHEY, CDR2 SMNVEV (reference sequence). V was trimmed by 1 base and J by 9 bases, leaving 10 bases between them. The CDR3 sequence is CASSLWAGGEQFF. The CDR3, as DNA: TGTGCCAGCAGTTTATGGGCTGGAGGTGAGCAGTTCTTC.

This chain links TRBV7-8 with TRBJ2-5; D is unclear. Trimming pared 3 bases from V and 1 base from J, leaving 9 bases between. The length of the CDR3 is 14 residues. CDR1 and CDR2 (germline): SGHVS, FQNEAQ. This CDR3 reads CASSLINSQETQYF. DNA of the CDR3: TGTGCCAGCAGCTTGATTAACAGCCAAGAGACCCAGTACTTC.

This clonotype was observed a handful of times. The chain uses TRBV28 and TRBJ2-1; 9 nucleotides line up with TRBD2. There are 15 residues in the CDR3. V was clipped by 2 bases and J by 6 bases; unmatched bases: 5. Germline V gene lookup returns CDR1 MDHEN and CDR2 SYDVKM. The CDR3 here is CASSLLVRGGNEQFF. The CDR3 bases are TGTGCCAGCAGTTTACTCGTGCGGGGGGGCAATGAGCAGTTCTTC.

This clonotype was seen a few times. CDR3: CASRWAGDTGELFF. The CDR3 DNA is TGCGCCAGCAGATGGGCCGGAGACACCGGGGAGCTGTTTTTT. The chain couples TRBV5-1 to TRBJ2-2; the D is unclear. The V gene's germline CDR1 is SGHRS and CDR2 YFSETQ. The V end lost 5 bases, the J end lost 3 bases, and 11 bases lay between the germline ends. This CDR3 is 14 amino acids long.

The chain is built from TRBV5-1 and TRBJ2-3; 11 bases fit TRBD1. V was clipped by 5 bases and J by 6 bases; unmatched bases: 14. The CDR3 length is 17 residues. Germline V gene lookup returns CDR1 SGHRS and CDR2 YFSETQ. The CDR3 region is CASRPGTGGPRSDTQYF. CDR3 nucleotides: TGCGCCAGCAGACCAGGGACAGGGGGACCCCGATCGGATACGCAGTATTTT.

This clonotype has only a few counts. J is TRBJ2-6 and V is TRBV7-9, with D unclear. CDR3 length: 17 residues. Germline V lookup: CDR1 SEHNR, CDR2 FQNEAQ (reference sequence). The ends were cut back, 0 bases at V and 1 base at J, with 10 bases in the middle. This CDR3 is CASSLAGLGSGANVLTF. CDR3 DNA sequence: TGTGCCAGCAGCTTAGCGGGCCTGGGTTCTGGGGCCAACGTCCTGACTTTC. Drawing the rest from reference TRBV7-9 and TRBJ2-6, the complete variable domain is DTGVSQNPRHKITKRGQNVTFRCDPISEHNRLYWYRQTLGQGPEFLTYFQNEAQLEKSRLLSDRFSAERPKGSFSTLEIQRTEQGDSAMYLCASSLAGLGSGANVLTFGAGSRLTVL.

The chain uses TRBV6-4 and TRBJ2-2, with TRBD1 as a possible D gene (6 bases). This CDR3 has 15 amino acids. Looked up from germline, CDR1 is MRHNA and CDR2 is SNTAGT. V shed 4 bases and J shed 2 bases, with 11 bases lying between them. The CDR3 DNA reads TGTGCCAGCAGTGTGGACAGTATAAACACCGGGGAGCTGTTTTTT. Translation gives CASSVDSINTGELFF.

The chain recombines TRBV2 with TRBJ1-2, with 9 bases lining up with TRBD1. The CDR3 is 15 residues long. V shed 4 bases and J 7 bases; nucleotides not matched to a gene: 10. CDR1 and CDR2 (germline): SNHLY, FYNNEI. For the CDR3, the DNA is TGTGCCAGCAGTGTTGCACAGGGGGCGATGGGTGGCTACACCTTC. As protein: CASSVAQGAMGGYTF.

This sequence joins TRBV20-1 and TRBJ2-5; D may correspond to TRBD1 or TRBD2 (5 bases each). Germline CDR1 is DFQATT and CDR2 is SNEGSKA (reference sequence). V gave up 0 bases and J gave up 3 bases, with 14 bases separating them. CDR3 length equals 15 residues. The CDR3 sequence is CSARDAGTTKETQYF. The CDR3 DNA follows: TGCAGTGCTAGAGATGCCGGGACGACTAAAGAGACCCAGTACTTC.

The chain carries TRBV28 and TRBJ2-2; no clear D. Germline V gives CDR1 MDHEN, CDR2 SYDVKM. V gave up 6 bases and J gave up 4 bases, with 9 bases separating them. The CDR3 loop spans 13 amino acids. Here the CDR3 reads CASSPALTGELFF. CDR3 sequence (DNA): TGTGCCAGCAGCCCGGCGCTCACCGGGGAGCTGTTTTTT.